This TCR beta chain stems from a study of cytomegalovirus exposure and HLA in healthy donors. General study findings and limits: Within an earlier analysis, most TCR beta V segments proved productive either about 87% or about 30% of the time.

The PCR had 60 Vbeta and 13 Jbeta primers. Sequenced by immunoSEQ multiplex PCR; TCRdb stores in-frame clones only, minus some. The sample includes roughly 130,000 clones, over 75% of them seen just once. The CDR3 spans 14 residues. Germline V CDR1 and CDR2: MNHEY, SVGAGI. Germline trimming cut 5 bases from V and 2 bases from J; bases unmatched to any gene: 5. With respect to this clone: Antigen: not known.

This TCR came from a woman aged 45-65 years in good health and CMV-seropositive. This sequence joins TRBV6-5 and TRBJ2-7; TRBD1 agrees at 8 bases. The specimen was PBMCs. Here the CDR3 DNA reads TGTGCCAGCAGTCGAAAACAGGGGGCCTACGAGCAGTACTTC. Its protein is CASSRKQGAYEQYF.